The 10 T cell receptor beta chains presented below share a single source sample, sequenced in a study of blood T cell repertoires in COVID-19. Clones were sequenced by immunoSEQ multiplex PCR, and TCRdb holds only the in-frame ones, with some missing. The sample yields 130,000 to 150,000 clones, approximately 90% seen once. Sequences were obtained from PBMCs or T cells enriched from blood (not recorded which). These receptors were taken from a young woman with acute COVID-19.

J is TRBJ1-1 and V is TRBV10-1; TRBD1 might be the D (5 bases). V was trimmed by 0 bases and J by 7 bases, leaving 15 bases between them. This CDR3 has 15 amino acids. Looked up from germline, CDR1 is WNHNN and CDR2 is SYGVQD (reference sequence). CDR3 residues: CASSESVGGTREAFF. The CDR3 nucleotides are TGCGCCAGCAGTGAGTCTGTCGGAGGGACCCGTGAAGCTTTCTTT.

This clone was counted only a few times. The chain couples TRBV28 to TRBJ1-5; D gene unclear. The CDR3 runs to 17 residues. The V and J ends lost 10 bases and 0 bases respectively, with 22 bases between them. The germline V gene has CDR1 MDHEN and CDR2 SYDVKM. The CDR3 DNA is TGTGCCATCTCAGGTGACCCTAAGTATTATAGCAATCAGCCCCAGCATTTT. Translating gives CAISGDPKYYSNQPQHF.

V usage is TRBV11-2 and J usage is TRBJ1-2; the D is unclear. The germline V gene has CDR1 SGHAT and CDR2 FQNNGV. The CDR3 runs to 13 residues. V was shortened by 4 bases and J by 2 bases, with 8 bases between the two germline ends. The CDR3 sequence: CASSSDLNYGYTF. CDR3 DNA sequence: TGTGCCAGCAGCTCCGACTTGAACTATGGCTACACCTTC. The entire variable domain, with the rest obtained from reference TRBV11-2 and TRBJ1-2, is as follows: EAGVAQSPRYKIIEKRQSVAFWCNPISGHATLYWYQQILGQGPKLLIQFQNNGVVDDSQLPKDRFSAERLKGVDSTLKIQPAKLEDSAVYLCASSSDLNYGYTFGSGTRLTVV.

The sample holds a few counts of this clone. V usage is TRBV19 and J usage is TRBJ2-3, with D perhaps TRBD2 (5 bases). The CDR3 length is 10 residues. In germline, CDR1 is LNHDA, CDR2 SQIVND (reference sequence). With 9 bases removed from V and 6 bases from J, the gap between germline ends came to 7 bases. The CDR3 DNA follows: TGTGCCAGCAGAGGGGATACGCAGTATTTT. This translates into CASRGDTQYF.

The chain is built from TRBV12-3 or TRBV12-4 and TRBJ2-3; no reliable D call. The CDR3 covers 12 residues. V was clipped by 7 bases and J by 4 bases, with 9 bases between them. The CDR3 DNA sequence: TGTGCCAGCAACCTAATCCCAGATACGCAGTATTTT. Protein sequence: CASNLIPDTQYF.

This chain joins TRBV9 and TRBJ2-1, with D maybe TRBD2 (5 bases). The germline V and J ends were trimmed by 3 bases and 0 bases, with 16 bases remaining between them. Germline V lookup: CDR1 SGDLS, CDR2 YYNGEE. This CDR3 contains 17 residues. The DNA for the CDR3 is TGTGCCAGCAGCGCGACGGCTAGCAAAAGCTCCTACAATGAGCAGTTCTTC. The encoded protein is CASSATASKSSYNEQFF.

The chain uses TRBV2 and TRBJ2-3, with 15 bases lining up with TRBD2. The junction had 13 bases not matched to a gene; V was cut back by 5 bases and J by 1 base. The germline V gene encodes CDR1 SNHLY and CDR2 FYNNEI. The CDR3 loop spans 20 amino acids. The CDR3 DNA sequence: TGTGCCAGCAGTTTTAGTGGGACTAGCGGGAGGAGGGGACGCACAGATACGCAGTATTTT. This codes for CASSFSGTSGRRGRTDTQYF.

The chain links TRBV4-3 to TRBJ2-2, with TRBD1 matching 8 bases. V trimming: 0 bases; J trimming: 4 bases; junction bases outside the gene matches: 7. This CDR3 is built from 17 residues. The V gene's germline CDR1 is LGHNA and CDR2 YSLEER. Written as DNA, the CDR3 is TGCGCCAGCAGCCAAGATAGGGGACAGGTACCCACCGGGGAGCTGTTTTTT. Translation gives CASSQDRGQVPTGELFF.

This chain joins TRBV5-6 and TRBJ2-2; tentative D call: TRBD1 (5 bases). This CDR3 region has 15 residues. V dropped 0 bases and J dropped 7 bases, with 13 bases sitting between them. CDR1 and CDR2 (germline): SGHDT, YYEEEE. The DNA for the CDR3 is TGTGCCAGCAGCTTGGTTCCTTCCCAGGGCGGGGAGCTGTTTTTT. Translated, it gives CASSLVPSQGGELFF.

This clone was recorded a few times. The CDR3 DNA sequence: TGCGCCAGCAGCATACAGGGTGGCAATTCACCCCTCCACTTT. Translating it yields CASSIQGGNSPLHF. The V and J genes are TRBV4-3 and TRBJ1-6, with a tentative D call TRBD1 (6 bases). V was pared by 5 bases and J by 7 bases, with 12 bases between. Germline assignment: CDR1 LGHNA and CDR2 YSLEER. The CDR3 totals 14 residues.